A selection of T cell receptor beta chains follows, all from one sample in a study of blood T cell repertoires in COVID-19. TCRdb's copy holds only in-frame clones and misses some; the assay was immunoSEQ multiplex PCR. The data hold roughly 250,000 clones, with around 86% observed a single time. The sample consisted of PBMCs or T cells enriched from blood (not recorded which). These receptor sequences come from a woman between 50 and 59 years old who had recovered from COVID-19. Each CDR3 is given without its conserved first and last residue. A D gene is named only where the DNA matches it firmly.

d_gene: NA
v_gene: TRBV2
CDR3aa: ASSGIRSTGELF

d_gene: NA
v_gene: TRBV12-3/TRBV12-4
CDR3aa: ASSFSQPSPLH

d_gene: TRBD2
v_gene: TRBV6-4
CDR3aa: ASSEAGKSTDTQY

d_gene: NA
v_gene: TRBV3-1/TRBV3-2
CDR3aa: ASSRTGNQPQH

d_gene: NA
v_gene: TRBV7-9
CDR3aa: AGHLPQGSYEQY

d_gene: TRBD2
v_gene: TRBV11-1
CDR3aa: ASSFRLAGAWEQY

d_gene: TRBD1
v_gene: TRBV6-5
CDR3aa: ASAEQGSSYNEQF

d_gene: TRBD2
v_gene: TRBV27
CDR3aa: ASSLLAGGPSTDTQY

d_gene: NA
v_gene: TRBV10-1
CDR3aa: ASSGRQQETQY

d_gene: NA
v_gene: TRBV21-1
CDR3aa: ASSIVRGHFYGYT

d_gene: TRBD1
v_gene: TRBV4-1
CDR3aa: ASSQDIPRGYEKLF

d_gene: NA
v_gene: TRBV28
CDR3aa: ATMRVDQPQH

d_gene: TRBD2
v_gene: TRBV19
CDR3aa: ATRDGGTRRISEQY

d_gene: TRBD2
v_gene: TRBV2
CDR3aa: ASSGQLAGVDEQY

d_gene: TRBD1
v_gene: TRBV27
CDR3aa: ASSPYDGQVSYEQY

d_gene: TRBD1
v_gene: TRBV7-9
CDR3aa: ASSVTGGSTYEQY

d_gene: TRBD2
v_gene: TRBV4-1
CDR3aa: ASSLLAGGPRTGELF

d_gene: TRBD2
v_gene: TRBV6-5
CDR3aa: ASSYGLAGPQETQY

d_gene: NA
v_gene: TRBV10-3
CDR3aa: AISEGRGQPQH

d_gene: TRBD2
v_gene: TRBV18
CDR3aa: ASSPTSGNADTQY

d_gene: NA
v_gene: TRBV28
CDR3aa: ASSFSGANSPLH

d_gene: NA
v_gene: TRBV7-8
CDR3aa: ASSLGSVAARETQY

d_gene: TRBD1
v_gene: TRBV6-5
CDR3aa: ASSYSRGQGSYEQY

d_gene: TRBD2
v_gene: TRBV10-3
CDR3aa: AISGGAGGNVNTGELF

d_gene: NA
v_gene: TRBV7-3
CDR3aa: ASSLRAGNTEAF

d_gene: TRBD1
v_gene: TRBV10-2
CDR3aa: ASSETRDRINGYT

d_gene: NA
v_gene: TRBV19
CDR3aa: ASTPGAIGKNIQY

d_gene: TRBD1
v_gene: TRBV5-1
CDR3aa: ASSMWTGANTEAF

d_gene: NA
v_gene: TRBV29-1
CDR3aa: SLVTGSYNEQF

d_gene: TRBD1
v_gene: TRBV28
CDR3aa: ASTRTGLFGYT

d_gene: TRBD1
v_gene: TRBV9
CDR3aa: ASSQSEQGAEAF

d_gene: TRBD2
v_gene: TRBV5-1
CDR3aa: ASSIRLAGGPGTGELF

d_gene: NA
v_gene: TRBV7-2
CDR3aa: ASSLRPESSYEQY

d_gene: NA
v_gene: TRBV7-9
CDR3aa: ASSSGPGEKLF

d_gene: NA
v_gene: TRBV7-9
CDR3aa: APGGAAGELF

d_gene: NA
v_gene: TRBV12-5
CDR3aa: ASGAPGLVAETQY

d_gene: NA
v_gene: TRBV7-9
CDR3aa: ARGAGSGTDTQY

d_gene: TRBD2
v_gene: TRBV6-2/TRBV6-3
CDR3aa: ASSWTSGTANTGELF

d_gene: NA
v_gene: TRBV11-2
CDR3aa: ASSLAGRVGYT

d_gene: NA
v_gene: TRBV5-4
CDR3aa: ASSFQSNTEAF

d_gene: NA
v_gene: TRBV18
CDR3aa: ASSPLRETQY

d_gene: TRBD2
v_gene: TRBV7-2
CDR3aa: ASSLRLAADTQY

d_gene: NA
v_gene: TRBV28
CDR3aa: ASSFVARGGGNTIY

d_gene: NA
v_gene: TRBV10-1
CDR3aa: ASSKQGWETQY

d_gene: TRBD2
v_gene: TRBV7-9
CDR3aa: ASSLGGLAGDEQY

d_gene: TRBD1
v_gene: TRBV6-5
CDR3aa: ASSYSGTGSLT

d_gene: TRBD2
v_gene: TRBV28
CDR3aa: ASSAYTSGRDNEQF